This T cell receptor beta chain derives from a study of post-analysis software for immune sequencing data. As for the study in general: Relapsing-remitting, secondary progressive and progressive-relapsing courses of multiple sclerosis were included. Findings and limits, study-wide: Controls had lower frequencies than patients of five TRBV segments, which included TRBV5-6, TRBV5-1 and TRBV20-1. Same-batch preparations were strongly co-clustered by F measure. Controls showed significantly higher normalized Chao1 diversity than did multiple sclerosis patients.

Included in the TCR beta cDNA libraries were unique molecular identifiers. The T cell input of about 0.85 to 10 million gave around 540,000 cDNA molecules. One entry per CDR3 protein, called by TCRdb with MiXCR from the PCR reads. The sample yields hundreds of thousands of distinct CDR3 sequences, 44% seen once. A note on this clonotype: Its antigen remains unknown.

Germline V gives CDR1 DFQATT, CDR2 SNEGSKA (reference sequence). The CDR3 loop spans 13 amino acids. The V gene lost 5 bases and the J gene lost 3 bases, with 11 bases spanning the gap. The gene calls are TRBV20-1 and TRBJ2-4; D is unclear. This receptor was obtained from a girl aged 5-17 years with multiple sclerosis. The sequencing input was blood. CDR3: CSAPDGFKNIQYF. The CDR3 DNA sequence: TGCAGTGCTCCGGACGGGTTCAAAAACATTCAGTACTTC.